This TCR beta chain was profiled in a study of T cell repertoires in cytomegalovirus infection. Background on the study: From public TCR beta signatures came an indication of both CMV infection and matching HLA type.

The table lists this clonotype with a few counts. The target antigen is unknown. The study's findings and limits: Totalled public TCR beta family frequency picked out people who carried CMV plus the relevant HLA. HLA-C-restricted CMV-specific TCR beta clonotypes prevailed in the ex vivo response.

This CDR3 contains 11 residues. Trimming cost V 7 bases and J 6 bases, with 9 bases left between them. Germline V gene data show CDR1 as MNHNY and CDR2 as SVGAGI (reference sequence). TCRdb recomputed calls from the reads with MiXCR, one row per CDR3 protein. The table records 750,000 to 900,000 distinct CDR3 sequences, 25% to 30% of them present only once. The sample was cultured CD8+ T cells from PBMCs, taken from culture after CMV antigen stimulation. The chain joins TRBV6-6 to TRBJ1-1, with D tentatively TRBD1 (6 bases). This receptor was taken from a human donor in good health (CMV status not recorded). Some clones in this sample may be carry-over from other donors' samples. This chain's CDR3 is CASTPGAEAFF. The CDR3 region has the DNA TGTGCCAGCACCCCAGGGGCTGAAGCTTTCTTT.